Following are 14 T cell receptor beta chains from one sample sequenced in a study of blood T cell repertoires in COVID-19. Assay: immunoSEQ multiplex PCR; the TCRdb copy retains only in-frame clones and omits some. The table records approximately 200,000 clones, approximately 84% of them present only once. Sequenced: PBMCs or T cells enriched from blood (not recorded which). The source is a man in his sixties who had recovered from COVID-19.

V is TRBV25-1 and J is TRBJ1-2, with unresolved D. Germline V lookup: CDR1 MGHDK, CDR2 SYGVNS. The V and J ends lost 5 bases and 2 bases respectively, with 15 bases between them. This CDR3 region has 15 residues. The CDR3 loop is CASSPGSARNYGYTF. The CDR3 DNA reads TGTGCCAGCAGTCCCGGGAGCGCTAGAAACTATGGCTACACCTTC.

The genes are TRBV6-2 or TRBV6-3 and TRBJ2-2, with D perhaps TRBD2 (5 bases). Germline CDR1 is MNHEY and CDR2 is SVGEGT. The V end was cut by 5 bases, the J end by 5 bases, with 21 bases between. The CDR3 is made up of 17 amino acids. DNA for the CDR3: TGTGCCAGCAGTCCCGGGGATTCCTTTTTCCGAACCGGGGAGCTGTTTTTT. Translation: CASSPGDSFFRTGELFF.

The rearrangement links TRBV20-1 to TRBJ1-2; a possible D gene is TRBD1 (5 bases). Trimming pared 3 bases from V and 6 bases from J, leaving 8 bases between. Germline V CDR1 and CDR2: DFQATT, SNEGSKA (reference sequence). The CDR3 consists of 11 residues. The CDR3 loop reads CSASQGNGYTF. The CDR3 DNA is TGCAGTGCTAGTCAGGGAAATGGCTACACCTTC.

This clone was counted only a few times. The J gene is TRBJ2-7, the V gene TRBV4-3; D is possibly TRBD1 (6 bases). Germline CDR1 and CDR2: LGHNA and YSLEER. V lost 0 bases and J 1 base, leaving 10 bases between the germline ends. The CDR3 length is 15 residues. The CDR3 protein is CASSQDNTGSYEQYF. The CDR3 DNA reads as TGCGCCAGCAGCCAAGATAACACAGGGTCCTACGAGCAGTACTTC.

CDR3 bases: TGTGCCAGTAGTATAAGTTCCGGTAGCGCGGTTGAGCAGTTCTTC. Its protein is CASSISSGSAVEQFF. The chain has TRBV19 and TRBJ2-1; a possible D gene is TRBD2 (5 bases). Between the trimmed V and J ends, which lost 2 bases and 9 bases, there was a span of 17 bases. Germline CDR1 is LNHDA and CDR2 is SQIVND (reference sequence). This CDR3 has 15 residues.

The chain employs TRBV19 and TRBJ1-6, with a possible D match to TRBD1 (5 bases). Germline values: CDR1 LNHDA, CDR2 SQIVND (reference sequence). There are 13 residues in the CDR3. Trimming shortened V by 3 bases and J by 7 bases, and 7 bases separated the two germline ends. The CDR3, as DNA: TGTGCCAGTAGTATGACAGTCAATTCACCCCTCCACTTT. This sequence encodes CASSMTVNSPLHF.

The V call is TRBV20-1, the J call TRBJ2-7, with D perhaps TRBD1 (6 bases). Looked up from germline, CDR1 is DFQATT and CDR2 is SNEGSKA (reference sequence). CDR3 length: 11 amino acids. V lost 5 bases and J 3 bases, leaving 8 bases between the germline ends. CDR3 amino acids: CSAGQNYEQYF. CDR3 DNA: TGCAGTGCTGGACAGAACTACGAGCAGTACTTC.

The rearrangement links TRBV3-1 (or the pseudogene TRBV3-2) to TRBJ1-5, with TRBD1 matching over 8 bases. Germline V gene data show CDR1 as LGHDT and CDR2 as YNNKEL (reference sequence). The CDR3 has 14 amino acids. The V segment lost 2 bases and the J segment 5 bases; nucleotides outside the gene matches: 2. The DNA of the CDR3 is TGTGCCAGCAGCCAAACGACAGGGGATCAGCCCCAGCATTTT. It encodes CASSQTTGDQPQHF.

The J gene is TRBJ1-1, the V gene TRBV27; 7 bases align to TRBD1. CDR3 length equals 14 residues. Per the germline V gene, CDR1 is MNHEY and CDR2 is SMNVEV (reference sequence). The ends lost 4 bases at V and 5 bases at J; junction bases unmatched: 7. The CDR3 DNA reads as TGTGCCAGCAGTTCGACAGGGCTGATGACTGAAGCTTTCTTT. Its translation is CASSSTGLMTEAFF.

The chain combines TRBV3-1 (or the pseudogene TRBV3-2) with TRBJ2-3, with D maybe TRBD1 (6 bases). Germline CDR1 LGHDT, CDR2 YNNKEL (reference sequence). The CDR3 has 18 amino acids. Trimming took 0 bases from V and 0 from J, leaving 16 bases between them. The CDR3 DNA is TGTGCCAGCAGCCAAGATTACCCAGGACAGCTTAGCACAGATACGCAGTATTTT. Translating it yields CASSQDYPGQLSTDTQYF.

This chain links TRBV13 with TRBJ2-3, with 12 bases lining up with TRBD2. CDR3 length: 17 residues. Germline CDR1 is PRHDT and CDR2 is FYEKMQ (reference sequence). V lost 3 bases, J lost 6 bases, and 10 bases stayed unmatched. The CDR3 spells CASSFYAPLAGGDTQYF. CDR3 sequence (DNA): TGTGCCAGCAGCTTTTATGCTCCCCTAGCGGGGGGGGATACGCAGTATTTT.

The chain recombines TRBV12-5 with TRBJ1-3; a possible D gene is TRBD1 (6 bases). Germline CDR1 reads LGHNT; CDR2 reads FRNRAP. Trimming removed 4 bases at V and 0 bases at J, with 16 bases between. The CDR3 consists of 17 residues. As DNA, the CDR3 is TGTGCTAGTGGTTACTTTGGTGGGGGCCTCTCTGGAAACACCATATATTTT. Encoded protein: CASGYFGGGLSGNTIYF.

The V and J genes are TRBV3-1 (or the pseudogene TRBV3-2) and TRBJ2-7; 7 bases fit TRBD2. The CDR3 length is 18 residues. The V segment lost 7 bases and the J segment 2 bases; nucleotides outside the gene matches: 20. Germline values: CDR1 LGHDT, CDR2 YNNKEL (reference sequence). CDR3 loop: CASTLAGGMGRGTYEQYF. CDR3 sequence (DNA): TGTGCCAGCACCCTTGCTGGGGGGATGGGGCGGGGGACCTACGAGCAGTACTTC.

The sample holds one count of this clone. The chain links TRBV16 to TRBJ2-6; possibly TRBD2 for D (5 bases). CDR1 is KGHSY and CDR2 is FQNENV in the germline V gene. The germline V and J ends were trimmed by 4 bases and 4 bases, with 14 bases remaining between them. This CDR3 has 16 residues. CDR3: CASSPRAARGANVLTF. The CDR3 DNA sequence: TGTGCCAGCAGCCCACGAGCGGCTCGAGGGGCCAACGTCCTGACTTTC.